Described below is a single T cell receptor (beta chain) sequence and its context. As yet, its antigen is unknown. The V and J ends lost 1 base and 8 bases, in that order; junction bases with no gene match: 7. Germline V gives CDR1 KGHSH, CDR2 LQKENI. CDR3 length equals 15 residues. The entry originates in a study of beta chain features in type 1 diabetes. All of the isolated RNA was reverse transcribed, so expressed TCRB transcripts were sequenced. Naive, central memory and regulatory T cell samples yielded around 3.6 million reads on average. The data were produced by immunoSEQ multiplex PCR, yet TCRdb's version contains in-frame clones alone and is incomplete. Of some 360,000 clones detected, 8.5% to 10% appear once; the ten largest clones hold roughly 0.54%. Overall study findings and caveats: All four CD4+ subsets from Type 1 diabetes patients carried moderately but significantly shorter TCRB CDR3s.

One heparinised draw of blood, averaging around 120 mL, came from each donor. The sequenced sample consisted of central memory CD4+ T cells from blood. This TCR came from a man aged 25 to 45 with type 1 diabetes. The rearrangement links TRBV18 to TRBJ1-4; 7 bases align to TRBD1. Here the CDR3 reads CASSPRGDSPEKLFF. In DNA form, the CDR3 reads TGTGCCAGCTCACCACGGGGGGACAGCCCCGAAAAACTGTTTTTT.